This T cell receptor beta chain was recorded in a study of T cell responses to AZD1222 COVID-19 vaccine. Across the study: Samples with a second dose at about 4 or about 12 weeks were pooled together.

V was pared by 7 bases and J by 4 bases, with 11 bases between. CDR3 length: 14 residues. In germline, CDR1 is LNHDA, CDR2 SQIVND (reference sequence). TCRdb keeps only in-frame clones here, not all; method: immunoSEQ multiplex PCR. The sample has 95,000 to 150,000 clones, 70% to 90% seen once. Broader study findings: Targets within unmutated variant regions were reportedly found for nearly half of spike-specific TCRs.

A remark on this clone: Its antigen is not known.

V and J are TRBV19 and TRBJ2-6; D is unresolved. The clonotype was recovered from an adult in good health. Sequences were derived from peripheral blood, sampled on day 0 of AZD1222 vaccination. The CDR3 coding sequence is TGTGCCAGTAAGCGCGGACCCGGGGCCAACGTCCTGACTTTC. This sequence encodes CASKRGPGANVLTF.